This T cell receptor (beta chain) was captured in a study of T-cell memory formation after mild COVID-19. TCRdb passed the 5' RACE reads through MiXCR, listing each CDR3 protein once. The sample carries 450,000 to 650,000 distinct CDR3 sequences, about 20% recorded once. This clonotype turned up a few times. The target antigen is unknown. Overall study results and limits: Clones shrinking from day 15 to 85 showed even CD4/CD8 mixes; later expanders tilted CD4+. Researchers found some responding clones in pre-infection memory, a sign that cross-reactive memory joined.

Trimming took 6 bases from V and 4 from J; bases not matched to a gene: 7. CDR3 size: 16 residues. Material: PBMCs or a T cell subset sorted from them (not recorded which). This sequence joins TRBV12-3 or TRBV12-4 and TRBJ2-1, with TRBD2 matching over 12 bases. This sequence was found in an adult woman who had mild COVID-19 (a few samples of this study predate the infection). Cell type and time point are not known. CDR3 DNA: TGTGCCAGCAGCCAGACTAGCGGGAGTAGTTACAATGAGCAGTTCTTC. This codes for CASSQTSGSSYNEQFF.